The 29 T cell receptor beta chains below all came from one sample that was sequenced in a study of regulatory T cells in long-lasting Graves disease. Time point indicated: newly diagnosed GD, antithyroid drugs for less than 3 months. PBMCs provided the RNA from which the TCR library was made. Investigators prepared the TCR beta libraries by applying iRepertoire HTBI primers and Arm-PCR of CDR3 regions. MiXCR, run by TCRdb on the multiplex PCR reads, gives a single entry per CDR3 protein. The table lists around 250,000 distinct CDR3 sequences, under 20% of them singletons. These data were also reused for a study on T cells in Graves' hyperthyroidism and ophthalmopathy.

The sample consisted of peripheral blood mononuclear cells (PBMCs), taken at new diagnosis, from a patient treated with antithyroid drugs. The receptors were gathered from a woman aged 25-40 years with Graves disease.

The chain links TRBV6-1 to TRBJ2-5, with no clear D. The germline V gene has CDR1 MNHNS and CDR2 SASEGT. V shed 3 bases and J shed 7 bases, with 0 bases lying between them. The CDR3 consists of 9 residues. The CDR3 sequence is CASSETQYF. In DNA form, the CDR3 reads TGTGCCAGCAGTGAGACCCAGTACTTC.

This clonotype was seen more than once but under ten times. The chain links TRBV6-5 to TRBJ1-2, with TRBD1 identical over 8 bases. The CDR3 has 17 residues. The trim removed 3 bases at V and 0 bases at J, leaving 9 bases unmatched. Germline V lookup: CDR1 MNHEY, CDR2 SVGAGI. The CDR3 spells CASSYIQGQDANYGYTF. The CDR3 nucleotides are TGTGCCAGCAGTTATATCCAGGGACAGGACGCTAACTATGGCTACACCTTC.

Concerning this clonotype: With only one base between it and a far larger clone, this is likely a read error. The rearrangement joins TRBV12-3 or TRBV12-4 to TRBJ1-5, with TRBD1 identical over 9 bases. V was pared by 4 bases and J by 5 bases, with 3 bases of the junction left unmatched. The CDR3 runs to 14 residues. The CDR3 DNA reads TGTGCCAGCAGTTCACAGGGGGCCGATCAGCCCCAGCATTTT. It translates to CASSSQGADQPQHF.

Ten or more counts support this clonotype. The gene calls are TRBV5-1 and TRBJ1-1; D remains unclear. The CDR3 is made up of 16 amino acids. Trimming stripped 4 bases from V and 3 bases from J, with 19 bases between. Looked up from germline, CDR1 is SGHRS and CDR2 is YFSETQ. This chain's CDR3 is CASSREGREVDTEAFF. Written as DNA, the CDR3 is TGCGCCAGCAGCCGGGAAGGAAGGGAAGTGGACACTGAAGCTTTCTTT. Full variable domain (outside the CDR3, taken from reference TRBV5-1 and TRBJ1-1): KAGVTQTPRYLIKTRGQQVTLSCSPISGHRSVSWYQQTPGQGLQFLFEYFSETQRNKGNFPGRFSGRQFSNSRSEMNVSTLELGDSALYLCASSREGREVDTEAFFGQGTRLTVV.

This clonotype occurred many times. V and J are TRBV6-4 and TRBJ1-1; D is unresolved. This CDR3 contains 13 residues. CDR1 is MRHNA, CDR2 SNTAGT, per germline. V shed 4 bases and J shed 5 bases, with 11 bases lying between them. The CDR3: CASSANRLTEAFF. The CDR3 nucleotides read TGTGCCAGCAGTGCGAACAGATTAACTGAAGCTTTCTTT.

The chain couples TRBV30 to TRBJ1-2, with TRBD1 identical over 7 bases. This CDR3 is 14 amino acids long. Germline loops: CDR1 GTSNPN, CDR2 SVGIG (reference sequence). The V and J ends lost 4 bases and 5 bases, in that order; junction bases with no gene match: 10. In DNA, the CDR3 is TGTGCCTGGAACAGGGGAAGTCAGTTATATGGCTACACCTTC. Translated, it gives CAWNRGSQLYGYTF.

The gene calls are TRBV5-4 and TRBJ1-1; 9 positions match TRBD1. The trim removed 5 bases at V and 1 base at J, leaving 6 bases unmatched. The CDR3 extends over 15 amino acids. Germline V gives CDR1 SGHNT, CDR2 YYREEE (reference sequence). The CDR3 DNA follows: TGTGCCAGCAGTCGTGGGACAGGGTCGAACACTGAAGCTTTCTTT. Translation: CASSRGTGSNTEAFF.

This clonotype was picked up many times. The junction shows a germline mismatch at one end, possibly a read error. The rearrangement uses TRBV7-9 and TRBJ1-1; D is perhaps TRBD1 (6 bases). Germline loops: CDR1 SEHNR, CDR2 FQNEAQ (reference sequence). CDR3 size: 13 residues. The CDR3 bases are TGTGCCAGCAGCTTAAGGGGGGCGGCTGAAGTTTTCTTT. Encoded protein: CASSLRGAAEVFF.

This clonotype was observed a handful of times. The chain is built from TRBV9 and TRBJ2-2; D possibly corresponds to TRBD2 (5 bases). Deletions cut 4 bases from V and 0 bases from J, with 13 bases between. Germline V gives CDR1 SGDLS, CDR2 YYNGEE. CDR3 length: 16 amino acids. CDR3 sequence reads: CASSIAITTNTGELFF. CDR3 sequence (DNA): TGTGCCAGCAGCATAGCGATCACTACGAACACCGGGGAGCTGTTTTTT.

This clonotype was seen repeatedly, ten times or more. The J gene is TRBJ2-1, the V gene TRBV12-3 or TRBV12-4; D is unresolved. The CDR3 spans 14 residues. V dropped 2 bases and J dropped 8 bases, with 13 bases sitting between them. The CDR3 spells CASSLWAGNDEQFF. CDR3 DNA: TGTGCCAGCAGTTTATGGGCAGGTAATGATGAGCAGTTCTTC.

This clonotype was counted ten times or more. V usage is TRBV7-3 and J usage is TRBJ2-1; the D gene is possibly TRBD1 (5 bases). CDR3 length equals 12 residues. In germline, CDR1 is SGHTA, CDR2 FQGTGA. V was trimmed by 0 bases and J by 8 bases, leaving 5 bases between them. The CDR3: CASSLTRDEQFF. CDR3 nucleotides: TGTGCCAGCAGCTTAACCAGGGATGAGCAGTTCTTC. The full variable domain, rest sourced from reference TRBV7-3 and TRBJ2-1, is GAGVSQTPSNKVTEKGKYVELRCDPISGHTALYWYRQSLGQGPEFLIYFQGTGAADDSGLPNDRFFAVRPEGSVSTLKIQRTERGDSAVYLCASSLTRDEQFFGPGTRLTVL.

At least ten counts were recorded for this clonotype. The chain has TRBV20-1 and TRBJ2-7, with 9 bases matching TRBD1. CDR1 and CDR2 from the germline V gene are DFQATT and SNEGSKA (reference sequence). Trimming took 4 bases from V and 0 from J; bases not matched to a gene: 4. The CDR3 is 14 amino acids. In nucleotides, the CDR3 is TGCAGTGCTACTCTGACAGGGGGCTCCTACGAGCAGTACTTC. Translation gives CSATLTGGSYEQYF.

As for this clonotype: Given a far larger clone just one base away, this is likely a sequencing read error. This chain connects TRBV11-2 to TRBJ2-3; no reliable D call. The DNA matches TRBJ1-1 better at its end, which makes the J call doubtful. The CDR3 totals 13 residues. Germline V gives CDR1 SGHAT, CDR2 FQNNGV. For the CDR3, the DNA is TGTGCCAGCGGGAGTCGGCTTTTCACTGAAGCTTTCTTT. Its translation is CASGSRLFTEAFF.

This clonotype was seen a few times. The rearrangement uses TRBV19 and TRBJ1-5; D is ambiguous. V lost 7 bases, J lost 2 bases, and 6 bases lay in between. The length of the CDR3 is 12 residues. In germline, CDR1 is LNHDA, CDR2 SQIVND (reference sequence). The CDR3 DNA is TGTGCCAGTACAGCAGGCAATCAGCCCCAGCATTTT. It codes for CASTAGNQPQHF.

This clonotype showed up many times. The chain links TRBV7-9 to TRBJ2-7; 12 bases are a match to TRBD2. The CDR3 is 17 amino acids. Germline CDR1 reads SEHNR; CDR2 reads FQNEAQ (reference sequence). V lost 1 base and J lost 2; bases outside the gene matches: 6. The CDR3 is CASSLDPGLAGTYEQYF. The CDR3 DNA reads as TGTGCCAGCAGCTTAGACCCGGGACTAGCGGGCACCTACGAGCAGTACTTC.

On this clonotype: With only one base between it and a far larger clone, this is likely a read error. The genes are TRBV3-1 and TRBJ2-3, with D unresolved. The J call may not be correct, given that the DNA end is closer to TRBJ1-1. Germline CDR1 LGHDT, CDR2 YNNKEL (reference sequence). The CDR3 covers 11 residues. CDR3 bases: TGTGCCAGCAGCCAAGTCCGGGTGGCTTTCTTT. Its protein is CASSQVRVAFF.

The V call is TRBV25-1, the J call TRBJ1-1; TRBD1 is a possible D gene (5 bases). Germline CDR1 reads MGHDK; CDR2 reads SYGVNS. CDR3 length equals 14 residues. V lost 8 bases and J 0 bases, leaving 13 bases between the germline ends. This CDR3 is CASGSGTVNTEAFF. In DNA, the CDR3 is TGTGCCAGCGGTTCTGGGACGGTGAACACTGAAGCTTTCTTT.

This clonotype was recorded only once. The chain employs TRBV20-1 and TRBJ1-2, with 7 nucleotides matching TRBD1. Germline loops: CDR1 DFQATT, CDR2 SNEGSKA (reference sequence). V lost 6 bases to trimming and J lost 4 bases; unmatched junction nucleotides: 5. The CDR3 runs 12 residues. The CDR3 DNA follows: TGCAGTGCAGAGGGACAGACCTATGGCTACACCTTC. Protein: CSAEGQTYGYTF.

This chain links TRBV12-5 with TRBJ2-7, with a weak D call TRBD2 (5 bases). V dropped 4 bases and J dropped 2 bases, with 15 bases sitting between them. The germline V gene has CDR1 LGHNT and CDR2 FRNRAP. CDR3 length equals 15 residues. The CDR3: CASGSAGIAPYEQYF. DNA of the CDR3: TGTGCTAGTGGTTCTGCCGGGATCGCCCCCTACGAGCAGTACTTC.

There are many counts of this clonotype. The genes are TRBV5-1 and TRBJ2-3, with D possibly being TRBD1 (6 bases). This CDR3 is 17 amino acids long. In germline, CDR1 is SGHRS, CDR2 YFSETQ. V dropped 0 bases and J dropped 0 bases, with 14 bases sitting between them. The CDR3 sequence is CASSLDPTGSSTDTQYF. DNA of the CDR3: TGCGCCAGCAGCTTGGACCCGACAGGCTCTAGCACAGATACGCAGTATTTT.

This clonotype was counted many times. This chain joins TRBV11-2 and TRBJ1-6; D uncertain. Germline CDR1 and CDR2: SGHAT and FQNNGV. V was trimmed by 7 bases and J by 9 bases, leaving 10 bases between them. The CDR3 contains 12 residues. The CDR3 DNA reads TGTGCCAGCACCGACGGCCTTTCACCCCTCCACTTT. Translated: CASTDGLSPLHF. Full variable domain (missing parts from reference TRBV11-2 and TRBJ1-6): EAGVAQSPRYKIIEKRQSVAFWCNPISGHATLYWYQQILGQGPKLLIQFQNNGVVDDSQLPKDRFSAERLKGVDSTLKIQPAKLEDSAVYLCASTDGLSPLHFGNGTRLTVT.

The rearrangement uses TRBV7-2 and TRBJ1-6; possible D gene TRBD1, 5 bases. This CDR3 is built from 13 residues. Germline CDR1 is SGHTA and CDR2 is FQGNSA. V was cut by 5 bases and J by 8 bases, with 10 bases left in between. The CDR3 coding sequence is TGTGCCAGCAGCCCGGGGCGGTATTCACCCCTCCACTTT. The encoded protein is CASSPGRYSPLHF.

This clonotype was recorded at least ten times. An end of the junction differs from the germline gene, which may be a read error. The chain couples TRBV12-5 to TRBJ2-1; TRBD1 might be the D (5 bases). The length of the CDR3 is 16 residues. Germline CDR1 and CDR2: LGHNT and FRNRAP. The CDR3, as DNA: TGTGCTAGTGGTTTTCCAGACAGCAGCTCCTACAGTGAGCAGTTCTTC. Amino acid sequence: CASGFPDSSSYSEQFF.

V gene TRBV19 combines with J gene TRBJ1-2; D may be TRBD1 (6 bases). Per the germline V gene, CDR1 is LNHDA and CDR2 is SQIVND (reference sequence). This CDR3 region has 13 residues. Trimming shortened V by 5 bases and J by 5 bases, and 12 bases separated the two germline ends. CDR3 DNA sequence: TGTGCCAGTAGTGCTCTCCAGGGGTATGGCTACACCTTC. Protein sequence: CASSALQGYGYTF. Full variable domain (missing parts from reference TRBV19 and TRBJ1-2): DGGITQSPKYLFRKEGQNVTLSCEQNLNHDAMYWYRQDPGQGLRLIYYSQIVNDFQKGDIAEGYSVSREKKESFPLTVTSAQKNPTAFYLCASSALQGYGYTFGSGTRLTVV.

This clonotype was observed many times. V usage is TRBV6-1 and J usage is TRBJ2-7; D ambiguous. Germline V gene sequence: CDR1 MNHNS, CDR2 SASEGT. The CDR3 has 16 residues. V was clipped by 1 base and J by 1 base, with 14 bases between them. CDR3 sequence (DNA): TGTGCCAGCAGTGAAGGCGAGCTCCTAACGTCCTACGAGCAGTACTTC. It encodes CASSEGELLTSYEQYF.

Notes on this clonotype: Germline and junction disagree at one end, which may indicate a read error. CDR3 coding DNA: TGTGCCAGCCGGGAGAACACTGGAGCTTTCTTT. Its translation is CASRENTGAFF. The chain employs TRBV12-3 or TRBV12-4 and TRBJ1-1; D gene uncertain. This CDR3 has 11 residues.

In its sample, this clonotype was seen many times. The chain recombines TRBV27 with TRBJ2-2, with TRBD1 identical over 8 bases. The trim removed 2 bases at V and 3 bases at J, leaving 5 bases unmatched. Germline V gene lookup returns CDR1 MNHEY and CDR2 SMNVEV (reference sequence). This CDR3 comprises 16 residues. The CDR3 loop reads CASSLGAGGYTGELFF. CDR3 nucleotide sequence: TGTGCCAGCAGTTTAGGGGCAGGGGGCTACACCGGGGAGCTGTTTTTT.

In this sample, this clonotype turned up many times. V and J are TRBV2 and TRBJ2-5; D is ambiguous. Germline-derived CDR1 and CDR2 are SNHLY and FYNNEI. Deletions cut 5 bases from V and 2 bases from J, with 9 bases between. This CDR3 has 13 amino acids. DNA for the CDR3: TGTGCCAGCAGTTCCGAAAGGCAAGAGACCCAGTACTTC. It yields the protein CASSSERQETQYF.

This clonotype has ten or more counts. V usage is TRBV12-3 or TRBV12-4 and J usage is TRBJ1-2; tentative D call: TRBD1 (6 bases). Trimming took 2 bases from V and 7 from J, leaving 23 bases between them. This CDR3 has 17 amino acids. The CDR3 DNA sequence: TGTGCCAGCAGTTTATCCACCGCCGGGGGGCGCGAGTCTGGCTACACCTTC. Its protein is CASSLSTAGGRESGYTF.